This TCR beta chain derives from a study of shared clonotypes between healthy human individuals. CD45RO-negative CD8 cells positively selected for CCR7 made up the naive population, which excluded terminally differentiated effector memory CD45RA+ cells. Deep-level assay runs were performed. Clones were sequenced by immunoSEQ multiplex PCR, and TCRdb holds only the in-frame ones, with some missing. Of more than 550,000 clones listed, around 92% are singletons. The CDR3 is 14 amino acids. The germline V gene encodes CDR1 KGHSH and CDR2 LQKENI. Trimming removed 0 bases from V and 7 bases from J, with 12 bases in between. Study-wide findings and caveats: Shared clonotypes across all four donors exceeded non-shared ones in generation probability. Deeper or shallower sequencing was expected to change how clonotypes are shared among donors.

With regard to this clone: Its antigen is unknown.

The clonotype was recovered from a man in his thirties or forties in good health. Material for sequencing was naive CD8+ T cells sorted from blood. The V and J genes are TRBV18 and TRBJ1-2, with D unclear. This CDR3 is CASSPPGLYGGYTF. In DNA form, the CDR3 reads TGTGCCAGCTCACCACCGGGCTTATATGGTGGCTACACCTTC.